A selection of T cell receptor beta chains follows, all from one sample in a study of early T cells in non-severe SARS-CoV-2 infection. A single record per CDR3 protein comes from TCRdb applying MiXCR to the 5' RACE reads. The sample carries tens of thousands of distinct CDR3 sequences, approximately 10% recorded once. The source material was whole blood. Receptors originate from an adult who was a healthcare worker with PCR-confirmed SARS-CoV-2 infection or an uninfected control (not recorded which). Each CDR3 is given with its conserved first and last residue. Each record gives: D gene, clone size, V gene, J gene, CDR3 DNA, CDR3 protein. A D gene is named only where the DNA matches it firmly. Some rows have no size entry. The others give once, few or many, or a class for an expanded clone.

d_gene: TRBD2; abundance: many; v_gene: TRBV12-3/TRBV12-4; j_gene: TRBJ2-7; CDR3nt: TGTGCCAGCAGGCCCGCCGGGGGGTCCGAGCAGTACTTC; CDR3aa: CASRPAGGSEQYF
d_gene: .; abundance: many; v_gene: TRBV14; j_gene: TRBJ2-7; CDR3nt: TGTGCCAGCAGCCAAGGACCCGAGCAGTACTTC; CDR3aa: CASSQGPEQYF
d_gene: TRBD2; abundance: .; v_gene: TRBV5-8; j_gene: TRBJ2-1; CDR3nt: TGTGCCAGCAGCCCAGTAGCGGGGGCCAACAATGAGCAGTTCTTC; CDR3aa: CASSPVAGANNEQFF
d_gene: .; abundance: few; v_gene: TRBV25-1; j_gene: TRBJ2-3; CDR3nt: TGTGCCAGCAGACCACCAGGAGGGATAATGAGAGATACGCAGTATTTT; CDR3aa: CASRPPGGIMRDTQYF
d_gene: .; abundance: few; v_gene: TRBV6-2/TRBV6-3; j_gene: TRBJ2-7; CDR3nt: TGTGCCAGCAGTTTTTCGGGACTCGGGAGAGAGGAGCAGTACTTC; CDR3aa: CASSFSGLGREEQYF
d_gene: .; abundance: many; v_gene: TRBV19; j_gene: TRBJ1-5; CDR3nt: TGTGCCAGTAAATCGGATGATCGCAATCAGCCCCAGCATTTT; CDR3aa: CASKSDDRNQPQHF
d_gene: .; abundance: many; v_gene: TRBV4-2; j_gene: TRBJ1-6; CDR3nt: TGTGCCAGCAGCCATATTAGGACATTCCCTACCGACTCCTATAATTCACCCCTCCACTTT; CDR3aa: CASSHIRTFPTDSYNSPLHF
d_gene: .; abundance: many; v_gene: TRBV12-3/TRBV12-4; j_gene: TRBJ1-2; CDR3nt: TGTGCCAGCAGCCCCGATTTGAGTGGCTACACCTTC; CDR3aa: CASSPDLSGYTF
d_gene: .; abundance: once; v_gene: TRBV3-1; j_gene: TRBJ1-1; CDR3nt: TGTGCCAGCAGCCAAGATCTAGTACAGTCTGAAGCTTTCTTT; CDR3aa: CASSQDLVQSEAFF
d_gene: .; abundance: many; v_gene: TRBV3-1; j_gene: TRBJ2-5; CDR3nt: TGTGCCAGCAGCCAGGGGGCACTAGTCACGGCGGAGACCCAGTACTTC; CDR3aa: CASSQGALVTAETQYF
d_gene: .; abundance: many; v_gene: TRBV19; j_gene: TRBJ2-3; CDR3nt: TGTGCCAGTAGTATGGGGCACTCAGATACGCAGTATTTT; CDR3aa: CASSMGHSDTQYF
d_gene: .; abundance: .; v_gene: TRBV5-6; j_gene: TRBJ1-1; CDR3nt: TGTGCCAGCAGCTTCTATATGAACACTGAAGCTTTCTTT; CDR3aa: CASSFYMNTEAFF
d_gene: TRBD2; abundance: many; v_gene: TRBV6-4; j_gene: TRBJ2-1; CDR3nt: TGTGCCAGCAGTGAAGTAGCGGGAGGACCCGACCATGAGCAGTTCTTC; CDR3aa: CASSEVAGGPDHEQFF
d_gene: .; abundance: many; v_gene: TRBV20-1; j_gene: TRBJ2-1; CDR3nt: TGCAGTGCTAGAGTCGAGGACTACCGGTCCTACAATGAGCAGTTCTTC; CDR3aa: CSARVEDYRSYNEQFF
d_gene: TRBD1; abundance: .; v_gene: TRBV18; j_gene: TRBJ1-1; CDR3nt: TGTGCCAGCTCAACCTCCGGGACAGGAGTCACTGAAGCTTTCTTT; CDR3aa: CASSTSGTGVTEAFF
d_gene: .; abundance: many; v_gene: TRBV30; j_gene: TRBJ1-6; CDR3nt: TGTGCCTGGACAGGGCTCGGACGTTTTAATTCACCCCTCCACTTT; CDR3aa: CAWTGLGRFNSPLHF
d_gene: TRBD2; abundance: .; v_gene: TRBV10-3; j_gene: TRBJ2-1; CDR3nt: TGTGCCATCAGATCGGGACTAGCGGGGGAGAATGAGCAGTTCTTC; CDR3aa: CAIRSGLAGENEQFF
d_gene: TRBD2; abundance: many; v_gene: TRBV19; j_gene: TRBJ2-1; CDR3nt: TGTGCCAGCGGACGACTAGCGGCTACCAATGAGCAGTTCTTC; CDR3aa: CASGRLAATNEQFF
d_gene: TRBD1; abundance: many; v_gene: TRBV6-5; j_gene: TRBJ1-6; CDR3nt: TGTGCCAGCAGTTACTCGTATAGGCAGGGGGCAAATTCACCCCTCCACTTT; CDR3aa: CASSYSYRQGANSPLHF
d_gene: .; abundance: many; v_gene: TRBV27; j_gene: TRBJ1-1; CDR3nt: TGTGCCAGCAGTTTAGGGCGGTACACTGAAGCTTTCTTT; CDR3aa: CASSLGRYTEAFF
d_gene: TRBD2; abundance: few; v_gene: TRBV7-6; j_gene: TRBJ2-2; CDR3nt: TGTGCCAGCAGCTTTCGGACTAGCGGGAGGGCTATGACCGGGGAGCTGTTTTTT; CDR3aa: CASSFRTSGRAMTGELFF
d_gene: TRBD2; abundance: .; v_gene: TRBV6-1; j_gene: TRBJ2-1; CDR3nt: TGTGCCAGCAGTGAAGTGGTAGCGGGGGGCCACAATGAGCAGTTCTTC; CDR3aa: CASSEVVAGGHNEQFF
d_gene: TRBD1; abundance: many; v_gene: TRBV6-5; j_gene: TRBJ1-6; CDR3nt: TGTGCCAGCAGTTACGACGGGACAGGCGGGAGTTCACCCCTCCACTTT; CDR3aa: CASSYDGTGGSSPLHF
d_gene: .; abundance: many; v_gene: TRBV7-9; j_gene: TRBJ2-5; CDR3nt: TGTGCCAGCAGTGACGGAGGGCTGGGTCAAGAGACCCAGTACTTC; CDR3aa: CASSDGGLGQETQYF
d_gene: .; abundance: many; v_gene: TRBV7-2; j_gene: TRBJ2-7; CDR3nt: TGTGCCAGCAGCTCCGGGGTCGAGCAGTACTTC; CDR3aa: CASSSGVEQYF
d_gene: TRBD1; abundance: many; v_gene: TRBV27; j_gene: TRBJ2-5; CDR3nt: TGTGCCAGCAGCCGGGACAGGCAAGAGACCCAGTACTTC; CDR3aa: CASSRDRQETQYF
d_gene: TRBD1; abundance: many; v_gene: TRBV5-1; j_gene: TRBJ2-3; CDR3nt: TGCGCCACCATGGGACAGGACACAGATACGCAGTATTTT; CDR3aa: CATMGQDTDTQYF
d_gene: .; abundance: many; v_gene: TRBV18; j_gene: TRBJ1-1; CDR3nt: TGTGCCAGCTCACCAAGTATGACAGCGAACACTGAAGCTTTCTTT; CDR3aa: CASSPSMTANTEAFF
d_gene: .; abundance: many; v_gene: TRBV29-1; j_gene: TRBJ2-5; CDR3nt: TGCAGCGTTGAAGGGTCAGCGGGAGAGACCCAGTACTTC; CDR3aa: CSVEGSAGETQYF
d_gene: .; abundance: many; v_gene: TRBV6-6; j_gene: TRBJ2-3; CDR3nt: TGTGCCAGCAGTTATGTTAGCACAGATACGCAGTATTTT; CDR3aa: CASSYVSTDTQYF
d_gene: TRBD2; abundance: few; v_gene: TRBV7-9; j_gene: TRBJ2-7; CDR3nt: TGTGCCAGCAGCTCCATACGTAGCGGGACCTACGAGCAGTACTTC; CDR3aa: CASSSIRSGTYEQYF
d_gene: .; abundance: .; v_gene: TRBV7-9; j_gene: TRBJ2-5; CDR3nt: TGTGCCAGCAGCTCCCGACAGATCCAAGAGACCCAGTACTTC; CDR3aa: CASSSRQIQETQYF
d_gene: .; abundance: many; v_gene: TRBV20-1; j_gene: TRBJ1-3; CDR3nt: TGCAGTGCACTTCCCAGGGAGTCTGGAAACACCATATATTTT; CDR3aa: CSALPRESGNTIYF
d_gene: TRBD2; abundance: many; v_gene: TRBV6-6; j_gene: TRBJ2-3; CDR3nt: TGTGCCAGCAGTTACTCCAGGTCTAGCGGGAGTAATACGCAGTATTTT; CDR3aa: CASSYSRSSGSNTQYF
d_gene: .; abundance: many; v_gene: TRBV7-3; j_gene: TRBJ1-1; CDR3nt: TGTGCCAGCAGAAGAGACCGTTACACTGAAGCTTTCTTT; CDR3aa: CASRRDRYTEAFF
d_gene: .; abundance: many; v_gene: TRBV9; j_gene: TRBJ2-3; CDR3nt: TGTGCCAGCAGCGTAGGAGGGCAGCCGGACACAGATACGCAGTATTTT; CDR3aa: CASSVGGQPDTDTQYF
d_gene: TRBD1; abundance: many; v_gene: TRBV6-5; j_gene: TRBJ1-1; CDR3nt: TGTGCCAGCAGTAAAAGGACAGGAGACACTGAAGCTTTCTTT; CDR3aa: CASSKRTGDTEAFF
d_gene: .; abundance: .; v_gene: TRBV20-1; j_gene: TRBJ1-1; CDR3nt: TGCAGTCAGCTCCCTGCTACGAACACTGAAGCTTTCTTT; CDR3aa: CSQLPATNTEAFF
d_gene: .; abundance: .; v_gene: TRBV20-1; j_gene: TRBJ1-1; CDR3nt: TGCAGTGCTCCCCCTTACCGGGGGCCTGAAGCTTTCTTT; CDR3aa: CSAPPYRGPEAFF
d_gene: .; abundance: .; v_gene: TRBV5-1; j_gene: TRBJ1-1; CDR3nt: TGCGCCAGCCGGGAGAGGCTGAACACTGAAGCTTTCTTT; CDR3aa: CASRERLNTEAFF
d_gene: .; abundance: many; v_gene: TRBV18; j_gene: TRBJ1-1; CDR3nt: TGTGCCAGCTCTCAAGGGACATCTGACACTGAAGCTTTCTTT; CDR3aa: CASSQGTSDTEAFF
d_gene: .; abundance: many; v_gene: TRBV6-5; j_gene: TRBJ2-6; CDR3nt: TGTGCCAGCAGCTCCACAGGGCCTGGGGCCAACGTCCTGACTTTC; CDR3aa: CASSSTGPGANVLTF
d_gene: TRBD1; abundance: many; v_gene: TRBV29-1; j_gene: TRBJ2-3; CDR3nt: TGCAGCGTTGAAGATCGACAGGGTAGGGATACGCAGTATTTT; CDR3aa: CSVEDRQGRDTQYF
d_gene: .; abundance: many; v_gene: TRBV9; j_gene: TRBJ1-1; CDR3nt: TGTGCCAGCAGCGTAGAGACCGGGACTGAAGCTTTCTTT; CDR3aa: CASSVETGTEAFF
d_gene: TRBD1; abundance: .; v_gene: TRBV7-9; j_gene: TRBJ1-1; CDR3nt: TGTGCCAGCAGCTTAGCAAGGGGGCAATGGAACACTGAAGCTTTCTTT; CDR3aa: CASSLARGQWNTEAFF